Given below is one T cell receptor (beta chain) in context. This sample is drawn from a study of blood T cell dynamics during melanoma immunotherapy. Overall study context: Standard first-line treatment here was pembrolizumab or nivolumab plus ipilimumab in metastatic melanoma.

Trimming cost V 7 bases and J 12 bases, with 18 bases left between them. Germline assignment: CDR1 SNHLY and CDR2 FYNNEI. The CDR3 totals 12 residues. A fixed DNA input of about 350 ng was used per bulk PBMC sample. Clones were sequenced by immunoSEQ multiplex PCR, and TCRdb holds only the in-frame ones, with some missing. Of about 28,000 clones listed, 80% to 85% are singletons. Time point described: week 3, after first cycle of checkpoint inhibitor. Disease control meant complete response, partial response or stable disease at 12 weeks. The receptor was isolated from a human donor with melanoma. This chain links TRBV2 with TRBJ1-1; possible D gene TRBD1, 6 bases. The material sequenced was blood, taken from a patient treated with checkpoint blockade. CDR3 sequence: CASKINRDTPFF. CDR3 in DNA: TGTGCCAGCAAAATAAATAGGGACACCCCTTTCTTT. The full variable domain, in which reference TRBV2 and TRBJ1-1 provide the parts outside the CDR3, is EPEVTQTPSHQVTQMGQEVILRCVPISNHLYFYWYRQILGQKVEFLVSFYNNEISEKSEIFDDQFSVERPDGSNFTLKIRSTKLEDSAMYFCASKINRDTPFFGQGTRLTVV.